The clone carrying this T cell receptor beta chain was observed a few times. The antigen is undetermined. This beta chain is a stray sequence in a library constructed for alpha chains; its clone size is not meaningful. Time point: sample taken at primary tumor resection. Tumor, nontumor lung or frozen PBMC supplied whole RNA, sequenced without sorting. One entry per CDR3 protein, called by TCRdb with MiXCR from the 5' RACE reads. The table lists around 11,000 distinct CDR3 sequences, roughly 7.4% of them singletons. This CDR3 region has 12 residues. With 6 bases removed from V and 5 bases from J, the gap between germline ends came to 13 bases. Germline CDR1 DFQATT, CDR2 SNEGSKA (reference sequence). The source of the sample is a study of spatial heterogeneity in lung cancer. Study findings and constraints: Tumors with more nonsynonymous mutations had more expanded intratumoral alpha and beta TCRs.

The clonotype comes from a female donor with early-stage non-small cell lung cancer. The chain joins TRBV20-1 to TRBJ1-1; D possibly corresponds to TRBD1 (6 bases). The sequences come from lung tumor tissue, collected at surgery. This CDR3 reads CSAGGGWTEAFF. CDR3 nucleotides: TGCAGTGCCGGAGGGGGGTGGACTGAAGCTTTCTTT.